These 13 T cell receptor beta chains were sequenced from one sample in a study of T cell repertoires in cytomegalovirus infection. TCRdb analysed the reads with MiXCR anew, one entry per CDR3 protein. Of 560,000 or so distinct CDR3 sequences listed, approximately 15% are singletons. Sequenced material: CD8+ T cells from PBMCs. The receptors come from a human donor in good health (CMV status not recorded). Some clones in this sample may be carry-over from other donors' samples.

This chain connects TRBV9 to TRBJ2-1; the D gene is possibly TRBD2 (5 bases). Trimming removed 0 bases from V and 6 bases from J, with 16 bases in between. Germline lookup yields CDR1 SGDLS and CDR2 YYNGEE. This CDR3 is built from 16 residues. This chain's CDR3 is CASSVATTSGSNEQFF. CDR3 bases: TGTGCCAGCAGCGTAGCTACCACTAGTGGATCCAATGAGCAGTTCTTC.

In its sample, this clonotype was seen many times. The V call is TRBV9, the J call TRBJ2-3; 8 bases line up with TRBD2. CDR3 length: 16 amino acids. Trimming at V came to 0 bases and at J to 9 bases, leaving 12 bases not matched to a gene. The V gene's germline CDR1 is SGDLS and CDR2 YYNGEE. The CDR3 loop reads CASSVGGAGGAGTQYF. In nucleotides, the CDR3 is TGTGCCAGCAGCGTAGGAGGAGCCGGGGGGGCTGGAACGCAGTATTTT. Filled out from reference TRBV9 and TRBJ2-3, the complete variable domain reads DSGVTQTPKHLITATGQRVTLRCSPRSGDLSVYWYQQSLDQGLQFLIQYYNGEERAKGNILERFSAQQFPDLHSELNLSSLELGDSALYFCASSVGGAGGAGTQYFGPGTRLTVL.

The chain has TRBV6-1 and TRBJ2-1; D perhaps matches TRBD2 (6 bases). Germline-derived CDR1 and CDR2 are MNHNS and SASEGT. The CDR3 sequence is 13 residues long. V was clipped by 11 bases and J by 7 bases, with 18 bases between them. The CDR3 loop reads CASEPGLLNEQFF. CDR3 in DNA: TGTGCCTCCGAGCCGGGACTCTTAAATGAGCAGTTCTTC.

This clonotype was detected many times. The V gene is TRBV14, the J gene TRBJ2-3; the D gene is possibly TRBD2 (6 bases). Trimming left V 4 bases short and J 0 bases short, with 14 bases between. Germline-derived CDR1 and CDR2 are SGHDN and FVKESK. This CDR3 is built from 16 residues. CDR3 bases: TGTGCCAGCAGCCCTCAGACTAGGTCTAGCACAGATACGCAGTATTTT. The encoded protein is CASSPQTRSSTDTQYF. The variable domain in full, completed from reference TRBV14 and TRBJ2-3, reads EAGVTQFPSHSVIEKGQTVTLRCDPISGHDNLYWYRRVMGKEIKFLLHFVKESKQDESGMPNNRFLAERTGGTYSTLKVQPAELEDSGVYFCASSPQTRSSTDTQYFGPGTRLTVL.

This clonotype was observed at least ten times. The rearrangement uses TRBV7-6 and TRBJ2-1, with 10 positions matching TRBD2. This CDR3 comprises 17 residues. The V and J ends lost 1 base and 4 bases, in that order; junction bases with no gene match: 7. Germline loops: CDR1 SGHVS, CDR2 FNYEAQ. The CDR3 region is CASSLVAGGPIYNEQFF. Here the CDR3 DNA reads TGTGCCAGCAGCTTAGTAGCGGGGGGCCCTATTTACAATGAGCAGTTCTTC.

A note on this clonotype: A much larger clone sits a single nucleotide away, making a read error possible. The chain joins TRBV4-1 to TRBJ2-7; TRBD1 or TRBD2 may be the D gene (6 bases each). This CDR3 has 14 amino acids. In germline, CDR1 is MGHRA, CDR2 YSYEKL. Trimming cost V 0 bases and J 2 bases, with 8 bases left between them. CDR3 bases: TGCGCCAGCAGCCAAGATAGGGGGGCCTACGAGCAGTACTTC. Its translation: CASSQDRGAYEQYF.

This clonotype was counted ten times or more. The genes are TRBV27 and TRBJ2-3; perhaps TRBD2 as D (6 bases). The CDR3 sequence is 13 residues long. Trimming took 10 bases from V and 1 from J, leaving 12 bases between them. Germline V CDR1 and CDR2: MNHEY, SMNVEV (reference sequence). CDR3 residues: CATAGHRTDTQYF. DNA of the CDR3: TGTGCCACCGCGGGGCACCGCACAGATACGCAGTATTTT.

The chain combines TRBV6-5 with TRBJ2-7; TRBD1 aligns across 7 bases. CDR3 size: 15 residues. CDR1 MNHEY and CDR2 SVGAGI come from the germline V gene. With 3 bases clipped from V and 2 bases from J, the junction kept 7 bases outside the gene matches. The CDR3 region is CASSYFRDSPYEQYF. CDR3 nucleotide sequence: TGTGCCAGCAGTTATTTTAGGGACAGCCCCTACGAGCAGTACTTC.

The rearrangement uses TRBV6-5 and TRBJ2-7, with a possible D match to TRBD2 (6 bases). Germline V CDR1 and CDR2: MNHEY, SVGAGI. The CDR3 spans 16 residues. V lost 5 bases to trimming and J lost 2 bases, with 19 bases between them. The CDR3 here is CASSEEGSGTPYEQYF. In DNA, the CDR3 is TGTGCCAGCAGTGAAGAGGGGTCGGGGACTCCCTACGAGCAGTACTTC.

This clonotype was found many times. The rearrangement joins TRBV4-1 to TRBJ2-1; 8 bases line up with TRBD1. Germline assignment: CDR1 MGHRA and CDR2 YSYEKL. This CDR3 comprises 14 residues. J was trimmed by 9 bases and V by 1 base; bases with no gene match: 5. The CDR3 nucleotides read TGCGCCAGCAGCCAAGGGACAGGGCGGAGTGAGCAGTTCTTC. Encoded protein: CASSQGTGRSEQFF.

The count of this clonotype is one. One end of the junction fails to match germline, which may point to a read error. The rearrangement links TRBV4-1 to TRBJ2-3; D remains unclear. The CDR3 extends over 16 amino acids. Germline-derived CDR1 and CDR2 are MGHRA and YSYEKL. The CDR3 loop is CASSRPRPPATDTPYF. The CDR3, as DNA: TGCGCAAGCAGCCGACCCAGGCCCCCGGCCACAGATACGCCGTATTTT.

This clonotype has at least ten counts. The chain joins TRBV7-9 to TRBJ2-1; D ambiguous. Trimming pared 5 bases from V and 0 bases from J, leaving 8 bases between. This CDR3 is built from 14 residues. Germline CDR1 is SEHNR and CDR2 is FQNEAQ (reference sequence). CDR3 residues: CASSPRISYNEQFF. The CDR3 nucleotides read TGTGCCAGCAGCCCCAGGATCTCCTACAATGAGCAGTTCTTC.

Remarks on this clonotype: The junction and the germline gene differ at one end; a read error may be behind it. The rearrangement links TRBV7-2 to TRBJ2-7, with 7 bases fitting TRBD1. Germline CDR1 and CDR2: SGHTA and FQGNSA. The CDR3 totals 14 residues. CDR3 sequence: CASSLGQVSYEKYF. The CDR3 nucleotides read TGTGCCAGCAGCCTAGGACAGGTCTCCTACGAGAAGTACTTC.